One sample yielded the 9 T cell receptor beta chains listed below, sequenced in a study of T cell changes during pregnancy in multiple sclerosis. Assay used: immunoSEQ multiplex PCR; TCRdb lists only in-frame clones, some missing. The sample holds roughly 50,000 clones, approximately 92% seen once. The sequencing used CD4+ T cells from peripheral blood mononuclear cells, collected in the third trimester of pregnancy. These receptors all stem from a female donor with multiple sclerosis, enrolled in a pregnancy study.

The rearrangement uses TRBV15 and TRBJ1-5; D ambiguous. The germline V gene encodes CDR1 LNHNV and CDR2 YYDKDF (reference sequence). Trimming cost V 0 bases and J 3 bases, with 18 bases left between them. The CDR3 sequence is 18 residues long. This chain's CDR3 is CATSRDTVGSSLNQPQHF. CDR3 nucleotides: TGTGCCACCAGCAGAGATACGGTCGGTTCTAGCCTCAATCAGCCCCAGCATTTT.

This clone was observed a single time. The chain is built from TRBV4-3 and TRBJ2-3; D possibly corresponds to TRBD1 (6 bases). Germline V gene data show CDR1 as LGHNA and CDR2 as YSLEER. Trimming cost V 0 bases and J 4 bases, with 11 bases left between them. This CDR3 region has 15 residues. The DNA of the CDR3 is TGCGCCAGCAGCCAAGATCCGACAGGCGCAGATACGCAGTATTTT. Its protein is CASSQDPTGADTQYF.

The V and J genes are TRBV5-4 and TRBJ2-7; 8 nucleotides match TRBD2. CDR1 SGHNT and CDR2 YYREEE come from the germline V gene (reference sequence). CDR3 length equals 15 residues. The ends lost 1 base at V and 7 bases at J; junction bases unmatched: 10. The CDR3 region has the DNA TGTGCCAGCAGCTTGAGAACGGGAGGGGTTTTGGAGCAGTACTTC. Protein sequence: CASSLRTGGVLEQYF. Looking up the rest from reference TRBV5-4 and TRBJ2-7 gives the full variable domain: ETGVTQSPTHLIKTRGQQVTLRCSSQSGHNTVSWYQQALGQGPQFIFQYYREEENGRGNFPPRFSGLQFPNYSSELNVNALELDDSALYLCASSLRTGGVLEQYFGPGTRLTVT.

The chain has TRBV4-3 and TRBJ2-7, with 10 bases lining up with TRBD2. The CDR3 extends over 18 amino acids. The ends lost 4 bases at V and 1 base at J; junction bases unmatched: 13. The germline gives CDR1 LGHNA, CDR2 YSLEER. The CDR3 DNA sequence: TGCGCCAGCAGCCCTTACTGGGAAGGAGCGGGAGGGTCCTACGAGCAGTACTTC. This translates into CASSPYWEGAGGSYEQYF.

The chain links TRBV7-8 to TRBJ2-6, with a possible D match to TRBD2 (5 bases). Trimming left V 1 base short and J 2 bases short, with 6 bases between. Germline-derived CDR1 and CDR2 are SGHVS and FQNEAQ. There are 15 residues in the CDR3. The CDR3 loop reads CASSLGAAGANVLTF. For the CDR3, the DNA is TGTGCCAGCAGCTTAGGAGCGGCTGGGGCCAACGTCCTGACTTTC.

In DNA form, the CDR3 reads TGTGCCAGCAGCCGCAACAGGGGTGAAGGCTACACCTTC. Its translation: CASSRNRGEGYTF. The chain links TRBV7-2 to TRBJ1-2; 7 bases fit TRBD1. The CDR3 is 13 residues long. V was clipped by 5 bases and J by 8 bases; unmatched bases: 8. Germline CDR1 and CDR2: SGHTA and FQGNSA.

V and J are TRBV5-4 and TRBJ2-1; TRBD2 matches 7 bases. This CDR3 has 15 residues. Trimming removed 4 bases from V and 0 bases from J; junction bases left unmatched: 4. The germline CDR1 and CDR2 sequences are SGHNT and YYREEE (reference sequence). CDR3 protein: CASSPGGSSYNEQFF. The DNA for the CDR3 is TGTGCCAGCAGCCCAGGCGGGAGCTCCTACAATGAGCAGTTCTTC.

V usage is TRBV28 and J usage is TRBJ2-7, with 12 bases identical to TRBD2. CDR3 length: 16 amino acids. Germline V gene data show CDR1 as MDHEN and CDR2 as SYDVKM. V was clipped by 7 bases and J by 4 bases; unmatched bases: 11. The CDR3 coding sequence is TGTGCCAGCACTAATCCCCGGACTAGCGGGAATTACGAGCAGTACTTC. Translated: CASTNPRTSGNYEQYF.

The chain joins TRBV2 to TRBJ2-5; the match to TRBD2 covers 8 bases. In germline, CDR1 is SNHLY, CDR2 FYNNEI. V gave up 5 bases and J gave up 5 bases; unmatched junction bases: 10. The CDR3 loop spans 15 amino acids. CDR3 amino acids: CASSPGLDSLETQYF. CDR3 in DNA: TGTGCCAGCAGTCCGGGACTAGATTCTCTTGAGACCCAGTACTTC.